Following are 11 T cell receptor delta chains from one sample sequenced in a study of γδ T cells in repeated Plasmodium falciparum infection. Gammadelta T cells were flow-sorted from PBMC into Vgamma9/Vdelta2+ and Vdelta2-negative populations for bulk analysis. TCRdb processed the multiplex PCR reads again with the CATT caller. This sample yields over 55,000 delta-chain clones, of which approximately 1.5% are seen a single time; roughly 15% belongs to the top ten. The sample taken for sequencing was gamma-delta T cells from blood. All receptors come from a pool of human donors (malaria-infected and uninfected, not separated).

Of note for this clone: The TCRdb protein, from a much larger clone, departs from this DNA's translation at residue 9, likely by read error; the protein shown derives from the DNA. V and J are TRDV1 and TRDJ1; a weak D match, TRDD3 (5 bases). Because TCRdb records no J gene, it was assigned here through a match of the DNA to germline. CDR3 size: 20 residues. Germline CDR1 is TSWWSYY and CDR2 is QGS. The CDR3 protein is CALGELLPPLGGMFTDKLIF. The CDR3 DNA is TGTGCTCTTGGGGAACTGCTGCCTCCCCTGGGAGGCATGTTCACCGACAAACTCATCTTT.

The table lists this clone with many counts. A far larger clone lies a single base away; this is likely a read error. The same CDR3 is also encoded by other DNA sequences in this sample. The chain joins TRDV2 to TRDJ1; 11 nucleotides agree with TRDD3. In the absence of a J gene in TCRdb, the DNA was matched to germline to assign it here. CDR1 and CDR2 (germline): GEAIGNYY, EKD. V trimming: 0 bases; J trimming: 0 bases; junction bases outside the gene matches: 17. CDR3 length: 21 residues. The CDR3 nucleotides read TGTGCCTGTGACACCGCGGAGAAGGTGGGGGATACGCGCCTGTACACCGATAAACTCATCTTT. Translated: CACDTAEKVGDTRLYTDKLIF.

This clone was observed a handful of times. This DNA's translation differs at residue 11 from TCRdb's protein, which comes from a much larger clone; a read error is likely, and the protein shown is translated from the DNA. This chain links TRDV1 with TRDJ1; D could derive from TRDD2 or TRDD3 (9 bases each). The J gene is absent in TCRdb and was assigned here via DNA matching to germline. The CDR3 is made up of 26 amino acids. Per germline, CDR1 TSWWSYY and CDR2 QGS. V lost 2 bases to trimming and J lost 1 base, with 44 bases between them. CDR3 loop: CALGEAGPSYWRSTGGPRWVTDKLIF. CDR3 nucleotide sequence: TGTGCTCTTGGGGAAGCGGGGCCTTCCTACTGGAGGAGTACTGGGGGACCCCGTTGGGTCACCGATAAACTCATCTTT.

This clone was seen at least ten times. Since a far larger clone is one base different, this is likely a read error. The same CDR3 can be traced to other DNA sequences in this sample. V and J are TRDV1 and TRDJ1, with D maybe TRDD2 (5 bases). The CDR3 loop spans 21 amino acids. Per germline, CDR1 TSWWSYY and CDR2 QGS. CDR3 residues: CALGELLFAYVVPQYTDKLIF. The CDR3 nucleotides are TGTGCTCTTGGGGAACTACTATTCGCCTACGTTGTTCCGCAGTACACCGATAAGCTCATCTTT.

In the case of this clone: At one end the junction does not follow the germline gene, possibly because of a read error. This chain connects TRDV1 to TRDJ1, with TRDD3 matching over 13 bases. The length of the CDR3 is 25 residues. Germline V CDR1 and CDR2: TSWWSYY, QGS. CDR3 in DNA: TGTGCTCTTGGGGAACTGGTTCAGGAGACTTCCTACGGACCGCGTACTGGGGGATACGCCGATAACCTCATCTTT. As protein: CALGELVQETSYGPRTGGYADNLIF.

This clone was detected only a few times. This sequence is one base from a far larger clone and is likely a read error. The chain joins TRDV1 to TRDJ1; 11 positions match TRDD3. No J segment appears in TCRdb, so it was assigned here by matching the sequence to germline. Losses at the gene ends were 1 base for V and 4 bases for J; bases not matched to a gene: 20. Per germline, CDR1 TSWWSYY and CDR2 QGS. The CDR3 has 21 residues. Written as DNA, the CDR3 is TGTGCTCTTGGGGAACGCTTCCCAGCCTTCATTGGGGGATACGCGGTCGATAAACTCATCTTT. It yields the protein CALGERFPAFIGGYAVDKLIF.

Of note for this clone: The protein given by TCRdb reflects a much larger clone and differs at residue 26 from this DNA's translation, likely from a read error; the protein shown is the DNA's translation. This rearrangement joins TRDV1 to TRDJ1, with TRDD3 identical over 12 bases. The CDR3 contains 28 residues. The germline CDR1 and CDR2 sequences are TSWWSYY and QGS. Here the CDR3 DNA reads TGTGCTCTTGGGAACCAACGGACATTACGGGGGCTTACCTATTACTGGGGGATACAAAGAGAGTATACGCATAAACGCATCTTT. This gives the protein CALGNQRTLRGLTYYWGIQREYTHKRIF.

This clone was counted at least ten times. The TCRdb protein, from a much larger clone, departs from this DNA's translation at residue 6, likely by read error; the protein shown derives from the DNA. The chain links TRDV2 to TRDJ1, with TRDD3 identical over 9 bases. The V gene end was trimmed by 1 base and the J gene end by 11 bases; junction bases not matched to a gene: 16. The CDR3 is made up of 16 amino acids. In germline, CDR1 is GEAIGNYY, CDR2 EKD. The CDR3 region has the DNA TGTGCCTGTGACACTCCTACTGGGGGACCAGACTTCATGCTCATCTTT. Translating it yields CACDTPTGGPDFMLIF.

A few counts support this clone. With a far larger clone one base away, a read error is the likely cause. This sample also contains other DNA sequences that code for the same CDR3. V usage is TRDV1 and J usage is TRDJ1; 7 bases are a match to TRDD3. TCRdb leaves out the J gene; it was filled in here by matching the DNA to germline. The germline V gene has CDR1 TSWWSYY and CDR2 QGS. J gave up 1 base and V 2 bases, and 31 bases lay outside the gene matches. The CDR3 totals 24 residues. The chain's CDR3 is CALGEGEGTVIPVLGIACTDKLIF. The CDR3 DNA is TGTGCTCTTGGGGAAGGGGAAGGAACGGTCATTCCAGTACTGGGGATCGCCTGCACCGATAAACTCATCTTT.

Concerning this clone: The likely explanation is a read error, given a far larger clone one base away. Other DNA sequences in the same sample also yield this CDR3. The chain employs TRDV2 and TRDJ1; TRDD3 matches at 8 bases. TCRdb lists no J gene, so it was determined here by aligning the DNA to germline. CDR1 and CDR2 (germline): GEAIGNYY, EKD. CDR3 length equals 20 residues. V lost 4 bases to trimming and J lost 0 bases; unmatched junction nucleotides: 21. CDR3 sequence (DNA): TGTGCCTGTGATACCGAAGACAGGTTGACTGGGGGTCCACACACCGATAAACTCATCTTT. Its translation: CACDTEDRLTGGPHTDKLIF.

This clone was observed many times. Translating this DNA gives a protein that differs at residue 13 from the TCRdb one, which belongs to a much larger clone; a read error is likely, and the protein shown is this translation. V is TRDV2 and J is TRDJ1, with 8 bases lining up with TRDD3. There are 29 residues in the CDR3. CDR1 GEAIGNYY and CDR2 EKD come from the germline V gene. V gave up 3 bases and J gave up 0 bases; unmatched junction bases: 47. DNA of the CDR3: TGTGCCTGTGACCCTGCCTTCCGGCCCAATGGAGTAGGGCCCTTACTGGGGGCCGACGCTGACCTATACACCGATAAACTCATCTTT. Encoded protein: CACDPAFRPNGVGPLLGADADLYTDKLIF.